The source of this T cell receptor (beta chain) is a study of human T cells and chemical hapten exposure. Whole-study results and caveats: More PT1 expanded TCRs went with higher patch test scores. Large CDR3 similarity clusters arose significantly more often from expanded TCRs than from controls.

The ends were cut back, 2 bases at V and 5 bases at J, with 8 bases in the middle. The CDR3 covers 13 residues. Germline CDR1 and CDR2: SGHDT and YYEEEE. Specified time point: patch test 2, 6 weeks after DPC sensitization. The treatment is: therapeutic diphenylcyclopropenone sensitization with weekly scalp DPC. During construction of the library, unique molecular identifiers were attached to individual cDNA molecules for quantitative, reproducible TCR counting. MiXCR, run by TCRdb on the RACE reads, gives a single entry per CDR3 protein. The sample contains 35,000 to 50,000 distinct CDR3 sequences, around 9.3% of which appear only once. This clonotype was detected a few times. The target antigen is unknown.

The chain couples TRBV5-6 to TRBJ1-3; D gene uncertain. The starting material was whole blood, obtained in connection with sensitization to the hapten diphenylcyclopropenone (DPC). The sequence derives from a woman in her 40s with alopecia areata. Some clones in this sample may be carry-over from other donors' samples. The CDR3 DNA follows: TGTGCCAGCAGCTTCTCCGCTCGAAACACCATATATTTT. This gives the protein CASSFSARNTIYF.